Listed below are T cell receptor beta chains from one sample, sequenced in a study of T cells in Graves' hyperthyroidism and ophthalmopathy. TCRdb re-called the multiplex PCR reads with MiXCR, one entry per CDR3 protein. Among roughly 530,000 distinct CDR3 sequences, approximately 17% were seen once, and the ten largest hold approximately 15%. Material: blood. These receptors were obtained from a woman aged 18-29 years with Graves' ophthalmopathy. The CDR3 runs from the conserved cysteine through the conserved F or W. Each record gives: clone size, J gene, CDR3 length, D gene, V gene, CDR3 DNA, CDR3 protein. D genes are given only for firm matches. Some rows mark clone size as missing; the rest say once, few, many or name a class of expanded clone.

few	TRBJ1-2	14	.	TRBV20-1	TGCAGTGCTAGAGATGTAGAGCCCCCCTATGGCTACACCTTC	CSARDVEPPYGYTF
.	TRBJ1-2	15	.	TRBV6-5	TGTGCCAGCGTTTTAAGGGATGGAGGGGCCTATGGCTACACCTTC	CASVLRDGGAYGYTF
few	TRBJ2-1	13	.	TRBV24-1	TGTGCCACCAGTGATTCCGCGTACAATGAGCAGTTCTTC	CATSDSAYNEQFF
many	TRBJ2-1	14	.	TRBV2	TGTGCCAGCAGTGATCTGGACATCTACAATGAGCAGTTCTTC	CASSDLDIYNEQFF
.	TRBJ2-1	14	.	TRBV19	TGTGCCACGGCCCAGGGGGGCCTACTGGATGAGCAGTTCTTC	CATAQGGLLDEQFF
.	TRBJ1-1	12	.	TRBV19	TGTGCCAGTAGTATCCAGAACACTGAAGCTTTCTTT	CASSIQNTEAFF
many	TRBJ2-3	20	TRBD2	TRBV7-9	TGTGCCAGCAGCTTAGGTCTCTGGCCGAGACTAGCGGGAGATGGAGATACGCAGTATTTT	CASSLGLWPRLAGDGDTQYF
.	TRBJ1-5	17	.	TRBV6-5	TGTGCCAGCAGTTACTCCTCTCCGGGGATTAGCAATCAGCCCCAGCATTTT	CASSYSSPGISNQPQHF
few	TRBJ2-3	15	.	TRBV29-1	TGCAGCGTTGCTGACTTGGGGGCTAGCACAGATACGCAGTATTTT	CSVADLGASTDTQYF
many	TRBJ2-5	16	TRBD2	TRBV28	TGTGCCAGCAGCCCCCTCGGGGGGACCAAGCAAGAGACCCAGTACTTC	CASSPLGGTKQETQYF
few	TRBJ2-2	16	.	TRBV6-5	TGTGCCAGCAGTTACGGGGCGGGGGCGGGGACCGGGGAGCTGTTTTTT	CASSYGAGAGTGELFF
many	TRBJ1-1	14	.	TRBV6-5	TGTGCCAGCAGTTATCGACGGATGAACACTGAAGCTTTCTTT	CASSYRRMNTEAFF
many	TRBJ2-7	17	TRBD1	TRBV7-2	TGTGCCAGCAGCCCTAACCCATACAGGGGGGAGACCTACGAGCAGTACTTC	CASSPNPYRGETYEQYF
many	TRBJ2-7	12	.	TRBV2	TGTGCCAGCAGTGGTTCGGGATACGAGCAGTACTTC	CASSGSGYEQYF
many	TRBJ2-1	16	.	TRBV3-1	TGTGCCAGCAGCCAAGATTCGGGCGGCGCCTACAATGAGCAGTTCTTC	CASSQDSGGAYNEQFF
many	TRBJ2-7	18	TRBD1	TRBV20-1	TGCAGTGCTATTCCTAGGGACAGGGGGAGTACGCCTTCCTACGAGCAGTACTTC	CSAIPRDRGSTPSYEQYF
many	TRBJ2-7	16	.	TRBV7-6	TGTGCCAGCAGCTTAGGATACGGGCCCCCCTCCTACGAGCAGTACTTC	CASSLGYGPPSYEQYF
.	TRBJ1-6	15	TRBD1	TRBV4-2	TGTGCCAGCAGCCAAGGACAGGGGAATAATTCACCCCTCCACTTT	CASSQGQGNNSPLHF
.	TRBJ1-6	15	TRBD1	TRBV28	TGTGCCAGCAGTTTAGGGACAGGGGATAATTCACCCCTCCACTTT	CASSLGTGDNSPLHF
many	TRBJ1-5	16	TRBD1	TRBV6-1	TGTGCCAGCAGCTACGGACAGGGGCGCAGCAATCAGCCCCAGCATTTT	CASSYGQGRSNQPQHF
many	TRBJ2-7	15	TRBD2	TRBV9	TGTGCCAGCAGCGGGGGGACTAGCGGGAGGACTGAGCAGTACTTC	CASSGGTSGRTEQYF
.	TRBJ1-2	13	.	TRBV10-3	TGTGCCATCAGTGAAGGGACCCCTTCCGGCTACACCTTC	CAISEGTPSGYTF